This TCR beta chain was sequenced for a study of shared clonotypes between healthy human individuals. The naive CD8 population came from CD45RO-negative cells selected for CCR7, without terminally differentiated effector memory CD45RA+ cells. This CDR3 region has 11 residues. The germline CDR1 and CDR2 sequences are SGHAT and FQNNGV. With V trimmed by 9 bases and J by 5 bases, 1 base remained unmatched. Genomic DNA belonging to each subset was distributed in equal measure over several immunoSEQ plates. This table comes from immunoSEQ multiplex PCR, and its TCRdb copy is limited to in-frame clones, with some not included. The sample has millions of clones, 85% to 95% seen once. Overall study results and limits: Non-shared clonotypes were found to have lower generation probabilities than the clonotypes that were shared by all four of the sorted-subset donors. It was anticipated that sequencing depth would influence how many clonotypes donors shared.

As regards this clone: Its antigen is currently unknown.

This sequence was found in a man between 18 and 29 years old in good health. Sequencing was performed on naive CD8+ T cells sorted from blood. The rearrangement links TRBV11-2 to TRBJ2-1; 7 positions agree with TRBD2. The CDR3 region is CASAGDNEQFF. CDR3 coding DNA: TGTGCCAGTGCGGGGGACAATGAGCAGTTCTTC.